This T cell receptor (beta chain) emerged from a study of shared clonotypes between healthy human individuals. Study context: Researchers assigned three CD4 naive, three CD4 memory, two CD8 naive and one CD8 memory plate to each donor.

Libraries were prepared by immunoSEQ multiplex PCR; TCRdb keeps only in-frame clonotypes and omits some of them. The table includes 1.4 million or so clones, just under 99% detected once. CDR3 length: 18 residues. J gave up 0 bases and V 5 bases, and 17 bases lay outside the gene matches. The sample consisted of naive CD4+ T cells sorted from blood. The subset here: CD45RA+ positively selected. The receptor comes from a young man in good health. The chain combines TRBV5-3 with TRBJ2-7; 7 nucleotides line up with TRBD2. TRBV5-3 is classed as an ORF, of uncertain function. The CDR3 loop reads CARRGTGTTEGSSYEQYF. In DNA form, the CDR3 reads TGTGCCAGAAGGGGGACCGGGACTACAGAAGGAAGCTCCTACGAGCAGTACTTC.